Each of the 17 T cell receptor beta chains below was sequenced from the same sample in a study of beta chain features in type 1 diabetes. Expressed TCRB transcripts were sequenced, since all the RNA that had been isolated was reverse transcribed. Some clones are missing from TCRdb's copy, which holds only in-frame ones; the method was immunoSEQ multiplex PCR. In the table there are 450,000 or so clones, approximately 10% of which are singletons. Sequencing used naive CD4+ T cells from blood. The receptor set was obtained from a woman younger than 35 in good health.

The rearrangement links TRBV13 to TRBJ1-6; D is possibly TRBD1 (6 bases). The germline V and J ends were trimmed by 0 bases and 7 bases, with 13 bases remaining between them. CDR3 size: 16 residues. Germline V CDR1 and CDR2: PRHDT, FYEKMQ (reference sequence). As DNA, the CDR3 is TGTGCCAGCAGCTTAGGCCCCGGGACACCAAATTCACCCCTCCACTTT. Protein sequence: CASSLGPGTPNSPLHF.

CDR3 region: CASSLGGTRGSYNEQFF. CDR3 sequence (DNA): TGTGCCAGCAGCTTAGGAGGGACTAGGGGCTCCTACAATGAGCAGTTCTTC. The rearrangement uses TRBV7-3 and TRBJ2-1; 8 bases align to TRBD2. Trimming at V came to 2 bases and at J to 0 bases, leaving 6 bases not matched to a gene. In germline, CDR1 is SGHTA, CDR2 FQGTGA. The CDR3 length is 17 residues.

For this clone: Other DNA sequences in the sample encode the same CDR3. The V and J genes are TRBV5-1 and TRBJ2-1; 7 nucleotides match TRBD2. Looked up from germline, CDR1 is SGHRS and CDR2 is YFSETQ. The V segment lost 0 bases and the J segment 7 bases; nucleotides outside the gene matches: 4. This CDR3 is built from 14 residues. The CDR3 DNA is TGCGCCAGCAGCTTGGATTCGGGGGGAAATGAGCAGTTCTTC. Its translation: CASSLDSGGNEQFF.

This chain joins TRBV4-3 and TRBJ1-3, with D perhaps matching TRBD1 (5 bases). This CDR3 region has 16 residues. The germline V gene encodes CDR1 LGHNA and CDR2 YSLEER. Trimming removed 0 bases from V and 1 base from J, with 10 bases in between. The CDR3 nucleotides are TGCGCCAGCAGCCAAGATAGGACACAGTCTGGAAACACCATATATTTT. Translation: CASSQDRTQSGNTIYF.

V and J are TRBV4-2 and TRBJ1-4; the D gene is possibly TRBD1 (5 bases). The germline V and J ends were trimmed by 1 base and 8 bases, with 17 bases remaining between them. Germline CDR1 LGHNA, CDR2 YNFKEQ. The CDR3 is 16 amino acids. In DNA, the CDR3 is TGTGCCAGCAGCCAAGCCACGGGACCGACGGAGGAAAAACTGTTTTTT. Its protein product is CASSQATGPTEEKLFF.

The genes are TRBV15 and TRBJ2-3; D might be TRBD1 or TRBD2, each matching 6 bases. This CDR3 contains 16 residues. CDR1 and CDR2 (germline): LNHNV, YYDKDF (reference sequence). Deletions cut 5 bases from V and 0 bases from J, with 15 bases between. Here the CDR3 reads CATSAWGARSTDTQYF. CDR3 DNA sequence: TGTGCCACCAGCGCCTGGGGGGCCCGGAGCACAGATACGCAGTATTTT.

The CDR3 DNA reads as TGCGCCAGCAGGCCCGCGGGGGGGCCCGGCAATGAGCAGTTCTTC. This codes for CASRPAGGPGNEQFF. V is TRBV5-1 and J is TRBJ2-1; 9 nucleotides agree with TRBD2. This CDR3 has 15 amino acids. Germline loops: CDR1 SGHRS, CDR2 YFSETQ. The V gene end was trimmed by 5 bases and the J gene end by 6 bases; junction bases not matched to a gene: 9.

This clone has more than one count but fewer than ten. CDR3 in DNA: TGTGCCAGCCTCCGCACAGATACGCAGTATTTT. It is translated as CASLRTDTQYF. The rearrangement uses TRBV28 and TRBJ2-3; D is uncertain. The CDR3 length is 11 residues. CDR1 MDHEN and CDR2 SYDVKM come from the germline V gene. The V and J ends lost 8 bases and 1 base respectively, with 4 bases between them.

CDR3 nucleotides: TGCGCCAGCAAGCCCCCGGGACAGGGCCATGAAAAACTGTTTTTT. Translating gives CASKPPGQGHEKLFF. The chain couples TRBV23-1 to TRBJ1-4; 9 bases agree with TRBD1. TRBV23-1 is assigned to the ORF class and has an uncertain function. Trimming at V came to 7 bases and at J to 6 bases, leaving 9 bases not matched to a gene. The CDR3 spans 15 residues.

This clone has only a few counts. In DNA, the CDR3 is TGTGCCTGGAGTAAACAGGGTGGCGAAAAACTGTTTTTT. It codes for CAWSKQGGEKLFF. The chain has TRBV30 and TRBJ1-4; maybe TRBD1 (6 bases). V was clipped by 2 bases and J by 8 bases, with 12 bases between them. CDR1 is GTSNPN, CDR2 SVGIG, per germline (reference sequence). The CDR3 sequence is 13 residues long.

The rearrangement links TRBV4-1 to TRBJ2-7; D gene unclear. From germline, CDR1 is MGHRA and CDR2 YSYEKL. The V and J ends lost 1 base and 0 bases respectively, with 10 bases between them. The CDR3 is 15 amino acids. CDR3 in DNA: TGCGCCAGCAGCCAAGTGGTAGTCAGCTCCTACGAGCAGTACGTC. It yields the protein CASSQVVVSSYEQYV.

The V gene is TRBV30, the J gene TRBJ1-3; D gene ambiguous. The ends were cut back, 8 bases at V and 0 bases at J, with 11 bases in the middle. Germline V gene data show CDR1 as GTSNPN and CDR2 as SVGIG (reference sequence). The CDR3 sequence is 13 residues long. This CDR3 is CAAGKFSGNTIYF. In DNA form, the CDR3 reads TGTGCCGCTGGGAAGTTCTCTGGAAACACCATATATTTT. Combining the CDR3 with reference TRBV30 and TRBJ1-3 gives the whole variable domain SQTIHQWPATLVQPVGSPLSLECTVEGTSNPNLYWYRQAAGRGLQLLFYSVGIGQISSEVPQNLSASRPQDRQFILSSKKLLLSDSGFYLCAAGKFSGNTIYFGEGSWLTVV.

This clone was recorded many times. This sequence joins TRBV30 and TRBJ2-5; the match to TRBD1 covers 8 bases. The V gene end was trimmed by 1 base and the J gene end by 6 bases; junction bases not matched to a gene: 7. Germline V gene lookup returns CDR1 GTSNPN and CDR2 SVGIG (reference sequence). The CDR3 has 14 amino acids. The CDR3 nucleotides read TGTGCCTGGAGTGAGGCAGGGGGCGGGCAGACCCAGTACTTC. Its translation: CAWSEAGGGQTQYF.

This clone has more than one count but fewer than ten. The CDR3 region has the DNA TGTGCCAGCAGCACCGCCGGGACAGGGTCCTACAATGAGCAGTTCTTC. This gives the protein CASSTAGTGSYNEQFF. V and J are TRBV28 and TRBJ2-1, with TRBD1 matching over 9 bases. Germline lookup yields CDR1 MDHEN and CDR2 SYDVKM. This CDR3 spans 16 amino acids. V was clipped by 6 bases and J by 1 base; unmatched bases: 7.

The chain uses TRBV28 and TRBJ2-7; D unresolved. The CDR3 consists of 16 residues. The germline CDR1 and CDR2 sequences are MDHEN and SYDVKM. The germline V and J ends were trimmed by 5 bases and 2 bases, with 19 bases remaining between them. The CDR3 sequence is CASSTILRALTYEQYF. The CDR3 DNA reads TGTGCCAGCAGTACCATACTCCGAGCGCTCACCTACGAGCAGTACTTC.

There are a few counts of this clone. The chain carries TRBV5-4 and TRBJ2-3, with 7 bases fitting TRBD1. The CDR3 contains 17 residues. Trimming took 4 bases from V and 5 from J; bases not matched to a gene: 16. CDR1 and CDR2 (germline): SGHNT, YYREEE (reference sequence). This CDR3 is CASSPRAKTGTGDTQYF. The CDR3 DNA follows: TGTGCCAGCAGCCCACGGGCAAAGACAGGGACGGGAGATACGCAGTATTTT. The variable domain in full, with the rest retrieved from reference TRBV5-4 and TRBJ2-3, is ETGVTQSPTHLIKTRGQQVTLRCSSQSGHNTVSWYQQALGQGPQFIFQYYREEENGRGNFPPRFSGLQFPNYSSELNVNALELDDSALYLCASSPRAKTGTGDTQYFGPGTRLTVL.

The chain recombines TRBV28 with TRBJ2-7; 9 positions match TRBD2. Germline lookup yields CDR1 MDHEN and CDR2 SYDVKM. There are 15 residues in the CDR3. The V gene end was trimmed by 5 bases and the J gene end by 5 bases; junction bases not matched to a gene: 10. The DNA of the CDR3 is TGTGCCAGCAGTCACGGCAGGCTAGCGGGAAACGAGCAGTACGTC. It specifies CASSHGRLAGNEQYV.